These 8 T cell receptor beta chains originate from one sample sequenced in a study of T cell clonality in common variable immunodeficiency (dated by TCRdb to the mid-2010s). Broader findings and caveats from the paper: Reportedly, TCRbeta sequences from CVID had fewer deletions and N-nucleotide insertions, and highly modified clones with 13 or more V deletions were absent from CVID.

These TCRs' antigens remain unknown. Libraries came from the immunoSEQ multiplex PCR assay. In TCRdb, the immuneACCESS table is reduced to in-frame sequences with V and J assigned. These tables do not hold every clone; where another copy was compared, an unresolved V gene accounts for under half, and the others remain unexplained. This sample includes about 23,000 clones, and none of them was observed just once. Of the sample, roughly 8.8% falls within the top ten clones. What was sequenced was peripheral blood mononuclear cells. The receptors shown here come from a human donor with common variable immunodeficiency.

This clone was seen repeatedly, ten times or more. The sequenced fragment ends 3 residues before the CDR3 boundary, so the rest is inferred from the germline J gene. This chain links TRBV29-1 with TRBJ2-7, with 9 bases identical to TRBD1. The V segment lost 0 bases and the J segment 4 bases; nucleotides outside the gene matches: 7. This CDR3 comprises 15 residues. Germline CDR1 SQVTM, CDR2 ANQGSEA. The covered CDR3 bases are TGCAGCGTTGAAGAGTTCGGGACAGGGCCTTACGAG. Residues: CSVEEFGTGPYE. The CDR3, in full, reads CSVEEFGTGPYEQYF.

This clone was observed at least ten times. The sequenced fragment ends 3 residues before the CDR3 boundary, so the rest is inferred from the germline J gene. This sequence joins TRBV5-1 and TRBJ2-3, with D perhaps being TRBD1 or TRBD2 (6 bases each). This CDR3 spans 14 amino acids. V lost 2 bases and J 3 bases, leaving 10 bases between the germline ends. The V gene's germline CDR1 is SGHRS and CDR2 YFSETQ. The CDR3 here is CASSFQGRTDTQYF. The part of the CDR3 DNA that was read is TGCGCCAGCAGCTTTCAGGGGAGGACAGATACG.

This clone was counted many times. The CDR3 is cut off 3 residues early in the read; its end comes from the germline J gene. V is TRBV5-4 and J is TRBJ2-2; D gene unclear. The germline V gene encodes CDR1 SGHNT and CDR2 YYREEE (reference sequence). The CDR3 spans 14 residues. Trimming cost V 6 bases and J 2 bases, with 11 bases left between them. The CDR3 spells CASTPTLNTGELFF. The covered CDR3 bases are TGTGCCAGCACTCCCACATTAAACACCGGGGAG.

This clone was recorded many times. With the read ending 3 residues before the CDR3 end, the germline J gene is used to fill in that end. The J gene is TRBJ1-5, the V gene TRBV6-1; 11 bases are a match to TRBD1. Germline V gene lookup returns CDR1 MNHNS and CDR2 SASEGT. V gave up 4 bases and J gave up 7 bases; unmatched junction bases: 6. This CDR3 has 15 amino acids. CDR3 DNA (partial): TGTGCCAGCAGTGGTCCAGGACAGGGGGCCCAGCCC. Translating it yields CASSGPGQGAQP. The whole CDR3 sequence is CASSGPGQGAQPQHF.

With regard to this clone: From the germline J gene comes the end of the CDR3, since the read stops 3 residues before it. The V gene is TRBV6-2 or TRBV6-3, the J gene TRBJ2-3, with 7 bases aligning to TRBD1. Per the germline V gene, CDR1 is MNHEY and CDR2 is SVGEGT. V shed 7 bases, J shed 2 bases, and the junction held 3 bases outside the gene matches. The CDR3 contains 13 residues. Partial CDR3 DNA: TGTGCCAGCAAGGGGGCTATCACAGATACG. Translated, it gives CASKGAITDT. In full, the CDR3 reads CASKGAITDTQYF.

This clone occurred a few times. Incomplete CDR3 DNA: TGTGCCAGCAGTGAGAGCGGGAACAGGAAATTCTACGAG. This gives the protein CASSESGNRKFYE. The CDR3 as a whole reads CASSESGNRKFYEQYF. The chain couples TRBV2 to TRBJ2-7, with TRBD2 identical over 7 bases. The sequenced fragment ends 3 residues before the CDR3 boundary, so the rest is inferred from the germline J gene. The CDR3 has 16 amino acids. The germline gives CDR1 SNHLY, CDR2 FYNNEI. V dropped 3 bases and J dropped 3; count of bases not matched to a gene: 11.

As for this clone: The observed sequence ends 3 residues before the CDR3 terminus, with the missing tail filled in from the germline J gene. The gene calls are TRBV2 and TRBJ1-1; perhaps TRBD1 as D (5 bases). The CDR3 consists of 14 residues. V was pared by 3 bases and J by 1 base, with 9 bases between. The germline V gene encodes CDR1 SNHLY and CDR2 FYNNEI. CDR3 DNA, as far as it was read: TGTGCCAGCAGTGACCAGGGCCCGAACACTGAA. Its protein is CASSDQGPNTE. The CDR3 reads in full as CASSDQGPNTEAFF.

Note on this clone: The read stops 3 residues short of the end of the CDR3; the missing end is completed from the germline J gene. The rearrangement joins TRBV18 to TRBJ1-5, with D possibly being TRBD1 (6 bases). CDR1 and CDR2 (germline): KGHSH, LQKENI. V shed 3 bases and J shed 7 bases, with 16 bases lying between them. The CDR3 runs 15 residues. Here the CDR3 reads CASSPSQGSKQPQHF. CDR3 bases read: TGTGCCAGCTCACCGAGTCAGGGGTCCAAGCAGCCC. The complete variable domain, with remaining parts taken from reference TRBV18 and TRBJ1-5, reads NAGVMQNPRHLVRRRGQEARLRCSPMKGHSHVYWYRQLPEEGLKFMVYLQKENIIDESGMPKERFSAEFPKEGPSILRIQQVVRGDSAAYFCASSPSQGSKQPQHFGDGTRLSIL.